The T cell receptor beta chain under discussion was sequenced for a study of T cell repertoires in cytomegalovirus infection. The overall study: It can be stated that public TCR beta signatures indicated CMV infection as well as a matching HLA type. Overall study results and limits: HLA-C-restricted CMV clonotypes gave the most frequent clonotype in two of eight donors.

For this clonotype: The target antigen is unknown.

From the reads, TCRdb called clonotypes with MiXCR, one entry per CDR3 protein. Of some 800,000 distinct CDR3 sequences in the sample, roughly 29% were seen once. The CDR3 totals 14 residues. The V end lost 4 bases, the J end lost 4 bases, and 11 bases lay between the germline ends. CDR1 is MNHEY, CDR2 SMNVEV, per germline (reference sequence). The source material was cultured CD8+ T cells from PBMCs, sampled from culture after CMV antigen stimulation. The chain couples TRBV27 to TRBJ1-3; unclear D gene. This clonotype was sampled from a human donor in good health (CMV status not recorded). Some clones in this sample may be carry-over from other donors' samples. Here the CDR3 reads CASSSLTSGNTIYF. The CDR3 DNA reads TGTGCCAGCAGTTCGTTGACCTCCGGAAACACCATATATTTT.